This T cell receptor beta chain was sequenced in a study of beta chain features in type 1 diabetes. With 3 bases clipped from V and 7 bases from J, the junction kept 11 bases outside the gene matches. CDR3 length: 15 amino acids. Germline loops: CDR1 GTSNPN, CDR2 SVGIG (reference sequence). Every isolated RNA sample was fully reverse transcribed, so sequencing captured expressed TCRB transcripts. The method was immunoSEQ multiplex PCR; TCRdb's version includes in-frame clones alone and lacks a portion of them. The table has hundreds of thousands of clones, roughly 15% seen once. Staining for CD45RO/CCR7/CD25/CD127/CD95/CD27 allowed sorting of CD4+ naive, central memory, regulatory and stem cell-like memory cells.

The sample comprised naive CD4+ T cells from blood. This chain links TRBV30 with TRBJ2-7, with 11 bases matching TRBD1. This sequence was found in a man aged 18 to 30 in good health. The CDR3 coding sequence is TGTGCCTGGAGAGCCACCGGGACAGGGGGAAGAGAGCAGTACTTC. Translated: CAWRATGTGGREQYF.